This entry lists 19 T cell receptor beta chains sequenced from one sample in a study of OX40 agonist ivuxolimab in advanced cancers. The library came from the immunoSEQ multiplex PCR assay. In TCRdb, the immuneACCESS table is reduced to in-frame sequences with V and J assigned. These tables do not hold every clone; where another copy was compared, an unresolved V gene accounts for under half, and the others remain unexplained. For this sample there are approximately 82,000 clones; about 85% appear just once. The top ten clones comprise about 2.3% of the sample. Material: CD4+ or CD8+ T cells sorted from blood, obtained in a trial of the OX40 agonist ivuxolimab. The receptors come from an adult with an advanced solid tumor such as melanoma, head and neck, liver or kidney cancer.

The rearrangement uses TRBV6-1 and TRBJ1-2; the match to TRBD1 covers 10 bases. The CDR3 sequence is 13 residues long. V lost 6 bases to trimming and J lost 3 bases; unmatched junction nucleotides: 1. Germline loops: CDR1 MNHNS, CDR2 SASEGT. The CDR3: CASRGQGYYGYTF. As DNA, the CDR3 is TGTGCCAGCAGGGGACAGGGGTACTATGGCTACACCTTC.

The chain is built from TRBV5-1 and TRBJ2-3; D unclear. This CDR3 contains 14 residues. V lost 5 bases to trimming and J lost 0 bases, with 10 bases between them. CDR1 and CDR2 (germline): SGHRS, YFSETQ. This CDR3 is CASSSATSTDTQYF. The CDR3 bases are TGCGCCAGCAGTTCAGCTACTAGCACAGATACGCAGTATTTT.

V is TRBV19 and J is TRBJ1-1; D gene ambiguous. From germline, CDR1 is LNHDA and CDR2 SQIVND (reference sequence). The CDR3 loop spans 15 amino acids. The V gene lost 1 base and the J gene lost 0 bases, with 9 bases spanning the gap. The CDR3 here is CASSIVRRLNTEAFF. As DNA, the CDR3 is TGTGCCAGTAGTATAGTTCGCCGTTTGAACACTGAAGCTTTCTTT.

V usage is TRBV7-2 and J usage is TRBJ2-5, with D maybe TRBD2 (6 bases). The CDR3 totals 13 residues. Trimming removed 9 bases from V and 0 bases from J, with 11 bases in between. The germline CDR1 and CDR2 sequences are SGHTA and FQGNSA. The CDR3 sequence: CASAGMYQETQYF. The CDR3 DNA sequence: TGTGCCAGTGCGGGGATGTACCAAGAGACCCAGTACTTC.

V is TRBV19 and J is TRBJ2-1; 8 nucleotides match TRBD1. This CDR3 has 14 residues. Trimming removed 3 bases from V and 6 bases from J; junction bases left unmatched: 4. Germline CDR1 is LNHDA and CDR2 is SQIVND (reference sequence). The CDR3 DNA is TGTGCCAGTAGTATGGACAGGGCGGTCAATGAGCAGTTCTTC. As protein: CASSMDRAVNEQFF.

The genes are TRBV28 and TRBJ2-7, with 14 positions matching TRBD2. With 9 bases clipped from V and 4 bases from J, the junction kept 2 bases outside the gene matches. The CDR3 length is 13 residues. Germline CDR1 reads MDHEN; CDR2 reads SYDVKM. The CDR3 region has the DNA TGTGCCAGTCGACTAGCGGGGGGGTACGAGCAGTACTTC. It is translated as CASRLAGGYEQYF.

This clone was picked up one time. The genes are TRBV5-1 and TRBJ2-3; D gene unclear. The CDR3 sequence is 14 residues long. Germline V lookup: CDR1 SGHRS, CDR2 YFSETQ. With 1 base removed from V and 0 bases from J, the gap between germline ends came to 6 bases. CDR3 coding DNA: TGCGCCAGCAGCTTGACAGACAGCACAGATACGCAGTATTTT. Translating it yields CASSLTDSTDTQYF.

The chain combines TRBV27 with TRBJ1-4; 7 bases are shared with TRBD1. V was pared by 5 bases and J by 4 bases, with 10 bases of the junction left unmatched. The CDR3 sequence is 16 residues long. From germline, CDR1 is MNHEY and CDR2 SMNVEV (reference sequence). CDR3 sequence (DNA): TGTGCCAGCAGTAGGTCTTATCAGGGGGGTAATGAAAAACTGTTTTTT. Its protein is CASSRSYQGGNEKLFF.

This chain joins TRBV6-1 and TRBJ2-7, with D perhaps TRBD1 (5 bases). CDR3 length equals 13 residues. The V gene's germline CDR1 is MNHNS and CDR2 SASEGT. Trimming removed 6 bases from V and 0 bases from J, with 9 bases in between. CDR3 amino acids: CASRGPSSYEQYF. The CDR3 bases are TGTGCCAGCAGGGGGCCGAGCTCCTACGAGCAGTACTTC.

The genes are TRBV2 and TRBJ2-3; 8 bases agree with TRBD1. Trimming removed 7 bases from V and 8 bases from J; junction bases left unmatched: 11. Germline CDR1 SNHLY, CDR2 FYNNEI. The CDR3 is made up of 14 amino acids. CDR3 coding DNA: TGTGCCAGCATCTATCAGGGGGCCGCGGGTACGCAGTATTTT. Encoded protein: CASIYQGAAGTQYF.

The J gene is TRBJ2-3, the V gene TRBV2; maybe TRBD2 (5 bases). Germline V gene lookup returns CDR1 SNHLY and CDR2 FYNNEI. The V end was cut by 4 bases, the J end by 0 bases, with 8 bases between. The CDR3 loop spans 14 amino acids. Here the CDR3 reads CASSGRTSTDTQYF. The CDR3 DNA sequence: TGTGCCAGCAGTGGGCGGACTAGCACAGATACGCAGTATTTT.

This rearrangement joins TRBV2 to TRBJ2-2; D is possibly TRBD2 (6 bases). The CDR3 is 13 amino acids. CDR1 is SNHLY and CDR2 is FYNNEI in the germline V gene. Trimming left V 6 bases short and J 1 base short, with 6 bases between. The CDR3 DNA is TGTGCCAGCAGGCGGGGGAACACCGGGGAGCTGTTTTTT. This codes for CASRRGNTGELFF. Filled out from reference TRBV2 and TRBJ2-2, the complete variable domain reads EPEVTQTPSHQVTQMGQEVILRCVPISNHLYFYWYRQILGQKVEFLVSFYNNEISEKSEIFDDQFSVERPDGSNFTLKIRSTKLEDSAMYFCASRRGNTGELFFGEGSRLTVL.

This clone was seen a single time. CDR3 in amino acids: CATSRDTSYEQYF. The DNA for the CDR3 is TGTGCCACCAGCAGGGACACTTCCTACGAGCAGTACTTC. The rearrangement links TRBV15 to TRBJ2-7; TRBD1 might be the D (5 bases). CDR1 is LNHNV, CDR2 YYDKDF, per germline (reference sequence). V lost 3 bases and J 1 base, leaving 7 bases between the germline ends. The CDR3 length is 13 residues.

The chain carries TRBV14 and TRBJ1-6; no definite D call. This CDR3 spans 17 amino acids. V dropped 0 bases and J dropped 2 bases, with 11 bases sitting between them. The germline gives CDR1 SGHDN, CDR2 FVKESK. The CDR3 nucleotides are TGTGCCAGCAGCCAAGAATCGTTACGAGCCTATAATTCACCCCTCCACTTT. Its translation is CASSQESLRAYNSPLHF.

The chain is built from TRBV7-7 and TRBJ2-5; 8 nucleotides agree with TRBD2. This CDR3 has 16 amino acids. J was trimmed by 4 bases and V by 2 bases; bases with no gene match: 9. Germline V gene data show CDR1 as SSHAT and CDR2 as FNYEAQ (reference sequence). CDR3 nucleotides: TGTGCCAGCAGCTTACTAGCGGGTGGACGGGGAGAGACCCAGTACTTC. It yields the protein CASSLLAGGRGETQYF.

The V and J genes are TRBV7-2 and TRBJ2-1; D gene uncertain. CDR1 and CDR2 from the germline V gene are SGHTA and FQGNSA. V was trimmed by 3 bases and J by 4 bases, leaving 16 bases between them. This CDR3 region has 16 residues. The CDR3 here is CASSFRQARAYNEQFF. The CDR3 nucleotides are TGTGCCAGCAGCTTCCGGCAGGCCCGCGCATACAATGAGCAGTTCTTC.

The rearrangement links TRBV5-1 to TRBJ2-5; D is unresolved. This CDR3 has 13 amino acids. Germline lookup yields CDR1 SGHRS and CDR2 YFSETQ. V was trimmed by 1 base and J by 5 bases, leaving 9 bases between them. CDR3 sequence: CASSLQPSETQYF. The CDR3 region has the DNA TGCGCCAGCAGCTTGCAGCCTAGTGAGACCCAGTACTTC.

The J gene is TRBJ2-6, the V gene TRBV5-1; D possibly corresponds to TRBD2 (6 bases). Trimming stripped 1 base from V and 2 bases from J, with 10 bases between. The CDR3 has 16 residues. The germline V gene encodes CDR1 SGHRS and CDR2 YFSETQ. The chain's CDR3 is CASSLMTGAGANVLTF. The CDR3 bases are TGCGCCAGCAGCTTGATGACGGGGGCTGGGGCCAACGTCCTGACTTTC.

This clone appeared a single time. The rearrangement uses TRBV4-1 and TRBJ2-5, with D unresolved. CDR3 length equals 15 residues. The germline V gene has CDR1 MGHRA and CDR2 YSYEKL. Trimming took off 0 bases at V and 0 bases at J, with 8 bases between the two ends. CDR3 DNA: TGCGCCAGCAGCCAAGATTGGAGCGACCAAGAGACCCAGTACTTC. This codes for CASSQDWSDQETQYF.